These 6 T cell receptor beta chains were all obtained from the same sample, sequenced in a study of blood T cell repertoires in COVID-19. Sequencing used immunoSEQ multiplex PCR; TCRdb keeps in-frame clones, though not all of them. The data contain about 430,000 clones, approximately 90% of them seen just once; the ten biggest clones take up 0.8% to 0.9%. Material: peripheral blood. The receptors were gathered from a man between 18 and 35 years old with COVID-19, enrolled during active disease.

CDR3 sequence: CASSDPGLGYQETQYF. The CDR3 DNA sequence: TGTGCCAGCAGTGACCCGGGACTAGGGTACCAAGAGACCCAGTACTTC. V is TRBV2 and J is TRBJ2-5, with 8 bases aligning to TRBD2. Per germline, CDR1 SNHLY and CDR2 FYNNEI. The CDR3 runs 16 residues. With 3 bases clipped from V and 0 bases from J, the junction kept 6 bases outside the gene matches.

CDR3 sequence reads: CATSGGTGVYNEQFF. CDR3 DNA: TGTGCCACCAGTGGGGGAACAGGGGTCTACAATGAGCAGTTCTTC. The chain combines TRBV24-1 with TRBJ2-1; 7 bases map to TRBD1. The V and J ends lost 5 bases and 3 bases, in that order; junction bases with no gene match: 6. From germline, CDR1 is KGHDR and CDR2 SFDVKD. The CDR3 contains 15 residues.

This sequence joins TRBV28 and TRBJ1-1; tentatively, D is TRBD1 (6 bases). The CDR3 is 15 amino acids. The germline V gene has CDR1 MDHEN and CDR2 SYDVKM. The V and J ends lost 5 bases and 4 bases respectively, with 17 bases between them. The CDR3 spells CASSPPQGLITEAFF. CDR3 in DNA: TGTGCCAGCAGTCCTCCTCAGGGGCTGATCACTGAAGCTTTCTTT.

The chain has TRBV19 and TRBJ1-1, with D possibly being TRBD1 (5 bases). Looked up from germline, CDR1 is LNHDA and CDR2 is SQIVND (reference sequence). The V and J ends lost 7 bases and 8 bases respectively, with 11 bases between them. This CDR3 contains 11 residues. CDR3 sequence (DNA): TGTGCCAGTAAGGGGCAGGAGGAAGCTTTCTTT. Translated, it gives CASKGQEEAFF. The full variable domain, with the rest looked up from reference TRBV19 and TRBJ1-1, is DGGITQSPKYLFRKEGQNVTLSCEQNLNHDAMYWYRQDPGQGLRLIYYSQIVNDFQKGDIAEGYSVSREKKESFPLTVTSAQKNPTAFYLCASKGQEEAFFGQGTRLTVV.

V gene TRBV19 combines with J gene TRBJ2-1; 14 positions agree with TRBD2. This CDR3 has 15 amino acids. The V and J ends lost 7 bases and 8 bases, in that order; junction bases with no gene match: 7. CDR1 LNHDA and CDR2 SQIVND come from the germline V gene (reference sequence). CDR3 amino acids: CASNPGTSGSYEQFF. The CDR3 region has the DNA TGTGCCAGTAATCCCGGGACTAGCGGGAGTTATGAGCAGTTCTTC.

The rearrangement joins TRBV10-1 to TRBJ2-7; 11 bases line up with TRBD2. Trimming at V came to 6 bases and at J to 2 bases, leaving 6 bases not matched to a gene. This CDR3 has 15 residues. CDR1 WNHNN and CDR2 SYGVQD come from the germline V gene (reference sequence). CDR3: CASRTLAGGTYEQYF. The CDR3 nucleotides read TGCGCCAGCAGGACTCTAGCGGGGGGCACCTACGAGCAGTACTTC.